The present T cell receptor beta chain was sequenced within a study of yellow fever vaccine responses in identical twins. In regard to this clonotype: Its specificity is not known.

The CDR3 is 13 amino acids. CDR1 is SNHLY and CDR2 is FYNNEI in the germline V gene. With 3 bases removed from V and 6 bases from J, the gap between germline ends came to 11 bases. Each CDR3 protein is one row after TCRdb ran MiXCR on the RT-PCR reads. The sample holds about 20,000 distinct CDR3 sequences; approximately 70% are singletons and the top ten take about 2.5%. Study outcomes and limitations: After vaccination, twins' T cell response reportedly seemed partly convergent, partly personalized.

This receptor was identified in a woman younger than 35 who received the yellow fever vaccine. The specimen comprised T cells from blood (PBMCs), unsorted or a sorted subset (not recorded which), sampled before or after yellow fever vaccination (not recorded which). The chain combines TRBV2 with TRBJ1-2; D call uncertain. CDR3 in amino acids: CASSDDVAHGYTF. CDR3 coding DNA: TGTGCCAGCAGTGATGACGTTGCACATGGCTACACCTTC.